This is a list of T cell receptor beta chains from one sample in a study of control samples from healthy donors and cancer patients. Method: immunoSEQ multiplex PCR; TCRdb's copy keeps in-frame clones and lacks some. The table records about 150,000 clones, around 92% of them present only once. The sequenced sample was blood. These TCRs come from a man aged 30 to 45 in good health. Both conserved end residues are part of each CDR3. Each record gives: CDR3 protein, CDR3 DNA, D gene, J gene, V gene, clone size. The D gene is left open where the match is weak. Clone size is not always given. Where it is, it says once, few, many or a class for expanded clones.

cdr3_aa: CASSLVGVSNTGELFF
cdr3_nt: TGTGCCAGCAGCTTAGTCGGGGTATCGAACACCGGGGAGCTGTTTTTT
d_call: -
j_call: TRBJ2-2
v_call: TRBV7-8
clone_size: -

cdr3_aa: CASSGDPLTDTQYF
cdr3_nt: TGTGCCAGCAGCGGGGATCCCCTCACAGATACGCAGTATTTT
d_call: -
j_call: TRBJ2-3
v_call: TRBV6-5
clone_size: -

cdr3_aa: CASSTRRNSNQPQHF
cdr3_nt: TGTGCCAGCAGTACCCGGAGAAATAGCAATCAGCCCCAGCATTTT
d_call: -
j_call: TRBJ1-5
v_call: TRBV6-2/TRBV6-3
clone_size: -

cdr3_aa: CASSVVSRNTEAFF
cdr3_nt: TGTGCCAGCAGCGTAGTTTCCAGGAACACTGAAGCTTTCTTT
d_call: -
j_call: TRBJ1-1
v_call: TRBV9
clone_size: once

cdr3_aa: CAISESLIIGLAGDSYEQYF
cdr3_nt: TGTGCCATCAGTGAGTCGTTGATAATTGGACTAGCGGGGGACTCCTACGAGCAGTACTTC
d_call: TRBD2
j_call: TRBJ2-7
v_call: TRBV10-3
clone_size: -

cdr3_aa: CVSGGGELRSYGYTF
cdr3_nt: TGTGTCTCCGGCGGCGGGGAACTCAGGAGCTATGGCTACACCTTC
d_call: -
j_call: TRBJ1-2
v_call: TRBV7-2
clone_size: once

cdr3_aa: CASSQGAIGYTF
cdr3_nt: TGTGCCAGCAGCCAGGGAGCTATCGGCTACACCTTC
d_call: -
j_call: TRBJ1-2
v_call: TRBV12-3/TRBV12-4
clone_size: -

cdr3_aa: CASSLGRTAEAFF
cdr3_nt: TGTGCCAGCAGTTTAGGGCGGACGGCTGAAGCTTTCTTT
d_call: -
j_call: TRBJ1-1
v_call: TRBV28
clone_size: -

cdr3_aa: CASKGKGNNEQFF
cdr3_nt: TGTGCCAGTAAAGGTAAAGGGAACAATGAGCAGTTCTTC
d_call: -
j_call: TRBJ2-1
v_call: TRBV19
clone_size: -

cdr3_aa: CASSHSWETGTNYGYTF
cdr3_nt: TGTGCCAGCAGCCACTCTTGGGAGACAGGGACTAACTATGGCTACACCTTC
d_call: TRBD1
j_call: TRBJ1-2
v_call: TRBV4-2
clone_size: -

cdr3_aa: CATRGAYSNQPQHF
cdr3_nt: TGTGCCACCAGGGGGGCCTATAGCAATCAGCCCCAGCATTTT
d_call: -
j_call: TRBJ1-5
v_call: TRBV15
clone_size: once

cdr3_aa: CASSQGSTEAFF
cdr3_nt: TGTGCCAGCAGCCAGGGTAGCACTGAAGCTTTCTTT
d_call: -
j_call: TRBJ1-1
v_call: TRBV5-4
clone_size: -

cdr3_aa: CASSFGGTTEQYF
cdr3_nt: TGTGCCAGCAGTTTCGGCGGGACAACCGAGCAGTACTTC
d_call: -
j_call: TRBJ2-7
v_call: TRBV6-5
clone_size: once

cdr3_aa: CASSAAGTPNNSPLHF
cdr3_nt: TGTGCCAGCAGCGCGGCCGGGACGCCCAATAATTCACCCCTCCACTTT
d_call: -
j_call: TRBJ1-6
v_call: TRBV5-4
clone_size: -

cdr3_aa: CASSEMEQWGYYEQYF
cdr3_nt: TGTGCCAGCAGTGAAATGGAGCAATGGGGGTACTACGAGCAGTACTTC
d_call: -
j_call: TRBJ2-7
v_call: TRBV2
clone_size: -

cdr3_aa: CASRTTGTPYGYTF
cdr3_nt: TGTGCCAGCAGAACAACCGGGACCCCCTATGGCTACACCTTC
d_call: -
j_call: TRBJ1-2
v_call: TRBV2
clone_size: -

cdr3_aa: CASSLSQDRGLEAFF
cdr3_nt: TGTGCCAGCAGTTTATCCCAAGACAGGGGCCTTGAAGCTTTCTTT
d_call: TRBD1
j_call: TRBJ1-1
v_call: TRBV28
clone_size: -

cdr3_aa: CSVVAGGYYEQYF
cdr3_nt: TGCAGCGTTGTAGCAGGGGGATACTACGAGCAGTACTTC
d_call: TRBD1
j_call: TRBJ2-7
v_call: TRBV29-1
clone_size: -

cdr3_aa: CASSLTGGGAYEQYF
cdr3_nt: TGTGCCAGCAGCTTAACAGGGGGGGGCGCCTACGAGCAGTACTTC
d_call: -
j_call: TRBJ2-7
v_call: TRBV7-3
clone_size: -

cdr3_aa: CASSHSREAFF
cdr3_nt: TGTGCCAGCAGCCATAGCAGGGAAGCTTTCTTT
d_call: -
j_call: TRBJ1-1
v_call: TRBV11-1
clone_size: -

cdr3_aa: CASSIGVSEAFF
cdr3_nt: TGTGCCAGTAGTATTGGGGTTTCTGAAGCTTTCTTT
d_call: -
j_call: TRBJ1-1
v_call: TRBV19
clone_size: -

cdr3_aa: CSVRTGGDQPQHF
cdr3_nt: TGCAGCGTCCGGACGGGGGGGGATCAGCCCCAGCATTTT
d_call: -
j_call: TRBJ1-5
v_call: TRBV29-1
clone_size: -

cdr3_aa: CSGRGELAYNEQFF
cdr3_nt: TGCAGCGGGAGGGGGGAGCTAGCTTACAATGAGCAGTTCTTC
d_call: -
j_call: TRBJ2-1
v_call: TRBV29-1
clone_size: once

cdr3_aa: CASSPPESPLHF
cdr3_nt: TGTGCCAGCAGCCCCCCAGAGTCACCCCTCCACTTT
d_call: -
j_call: TRBJ1-6
v_call: TRBV7-9
clone_size: -

cdr3_aa: CASSEGRGEQFF
cdr3_nt: TGTGCCAGCAGTGAAGGCAGGGGCGAGCAGTTCTTC
d_call: -
j_call: TRBJ2-1
v_call: TRBV6-1
clone_size: -

cdr3_aa: CASSPRAGTEAFF
cdr3_nt: TGTGCCAGCAGCCCACGCGCGGGCACTGAAGCTTTCTTT
d_call: -
j_call: TRBJ1-1
v_call: TRBV3-1/TRBV3-2
clone_size: few

cdr3_aa: CASVYRGNTEAFF
cdr3_nt: TGTGCCAGCGTTTACAGGGGGAACACTGAAGCTTTCTTT
d_call: TRBD1
j_call: TRBJ1-1
v_call: TRBV2
clone_size: -

cdr3_aa: CASRDRTGYNSPLHF
cdr3_nt: TGTGCCAGCAGGGACAGGACAGGCTATAATTCACCCCTCCACTTT
d_call: TRBD1
j_call: TRBJ1-6
v_call: TRBV6-5
clone_size: -

cdr3_aa: CASRPPGLAGGRRTGELFF
cdr3_nt: TGTGCCAGCAGGCCCCCGGGACTAGCGGGGGGGCGTAGAACCGGGGAGCTGTTTTTT
d_call: TRBD2
j_call: TRBJ2-2
v_call: TRBV7-3
clone_size: -

cdr3_aa: CASSDFVGSTDTQYF
cdr3_nt: TGTGCCAGCAGTGACTTTGTCGGAAGCACAGATACGCAGTATTTT
d_call: -
j_call: TRBJ2-3
v_call: TRBV2
clone_size: -

cdr3_aa: CASSEQRNTGELFF
cdr3_nt: TGTGCCAGCAGTGAGCAGAGGAACACCGGGGAGCTGTTTTTT
d_call: -
j_call: TRBJ2-2
v_call: TRBV6-4
clone_size: -

cdr3_aa: CASSTWTRGTDTQYF
cdr3_nt: TGTGCCAGCAGCACTTGGACCCGGGGCACAGATACGCAGTATTTT
d_call: -
j_call: TRBJ2-3
v_call: TRBV6-2/TRBV6-3
clone_size: -

cdr3_aa: CASGLSRGTGVEQYF
cdr3_nt: TGTGCTAGTGGTTTGTCCCGGGGGACAGGGGTCGAGCAGTACTTC
d_call: TRBD1
j_call: TRBJ2-7
v_call: TRBV12-5
clone_size: -

cdr3_aa: CASSRTGVGSYEQYF
cdr3_nt: TGTGCCAGCAGCCGGACAGGGGTGGGCTCCTACGAGCAGTACTTC
d_call: TRBD1
j_call: TRBJ2-7
v_call: TRBV11-2
clone_size: once

cdr3_aa: CASRQGGRNTIYF
cdr3_nt: TGTGCCAGCCGACAGGGGGGCAGAAACACCATATATTTT
d_call: TRBD1
j_call: TRBJ1-3
v_call: TRBV12-3/TRBV12-4
clone_size: -

cdr3_aa: CASSQNPNTEAFF
cdr3_nt: TGTGCCAGCAGTCAAAATCCGAACACTGAAGCTTTCTTT
d_call: -
j_call: TRBJ1-1
v_call: TRBV12-3/TRBV12-4
clone_size: -

cdr3_aa: CSVPGGYGYTF
cdr3_nt: TGCAGCGTCCCGGGCGGCTATGGCTACACCTTC
d_call: -
j_call: TRBJ1-2
v_call: TRBV29-1
clone_size: -

cdr3_aa: CASSLKGFEGSYNSPLHF
cdr3_nt: TGCGCCAGCAGCTTGAAGGGTTTTGAAGGCTCCTATAATTCACCCCTCCACTTT
d_call: -
j_call: TRBJ1-6
v_call: TRBV5-1
clone_size: -

cdr3_aa: CTSTQRGLGTDTQYF
cdr3_nt: TGCACCAGCACCCAAAGGGGGCTCGGGACAGATACGCAGTATTTT
d_call: -
j_call: TRBJ2-3
v_call: TRBV1
clone_size: -

cdr3_aa: CASKGATEYNEQFF
cdr3_nt: TGTGCCAGCAAGGGAGCTACGGAGTACAATGAGCAGTTCTTC
d_call: -
j_call: TRBJ2-1
v_call: TRBV28
clone_size: -

cdr3_aa: CASTVRRWEPQHF
cdr3_nt: TGTGCCAGCACCGTCCGCCGGTGGGAGCCCCAGCATTTT
d_call: -
j_call: TRBJ1-5
v_call: TRBV12-3/TRBV12-4
clone_size: -